This entry lists 31 T cell receptor beta chains sequenced from one sample in a study of blood T cell repertoires in COVID-19. Produced via immunoSEQ multiplex PCR; TCRdb's table is partial and in-frame only. This table holds 300,000 to 450,000 clones, 87% found once. The sequenced sample consisted of peripheral blood. Source of these receptors: a woman between 25 and 40 years old with COVID-19, enrolled during active disease.

The V gene is TRBV24-1, the J gene TRBJ1-5, with D tentatively TRBD1 (6 bases). The CDR3 is 13 amino acids. Deletions cut 9 bases from V and 3 bases from J, with 11 bases between. From germline, CDR1 is KGHDR and CDR2 SFDVKD. This chain's CDR3 is CATQGQPNQPQHF. In DNA, the CDR3 is TGTGCCACCCAGGGGCAGCCCAATCAGCCCCAGCATTTT.

The chain's CDR3 is CASSPAGLAGPNEQFF. The CDR3 DNA reads as TGCGCCAGCAGCCCGGCTGGACTAGCGGGACCAAATGAGCAGTTCTTC. This rearrangement joins TRBV5-1 to TRBJ2-1; 12 bases agree with TRBD2. The CDR3 contains 16 residues. J was trimmed by 7 bases and V by 4 bases; bases with no gene match: 9. Germline values: CDR1 SGHRS, CDR2 YFSETQ.

The CDR3 spells CASSSGQGAVSYEQYF. For the CDR3, the DNA is TGCGCCAGCAGCTCGGGACAGGGGGCCGTCTCCTACGAGCAGTACTTC. V and J are TRBV5-1 and TRBJ2-7; 12 bases match TRBD1. Germline CDR1 is SGHRS and CDR2 is YFSETQ. V trimming: 3 bases; J trimming: 0 bases; junction bases outside the gene matches: 4. CDR3 length equals 16 residues.

This sequence joins TRBV2 and TRBJ1-1, with D unresolved. Germline assignment: CDR1 SNHLY and CDR2 FYNNEI. With 8 bases removed from V and 6 bases from J, the gap between germline ends came to 4 bases. The CDR3 totals 9 residues. This CDR3 is CASGPEAFF. The CDR3 coding sequence is TGTGCCAGCGGCCCTGAAGCTTTCTTT.

The chain links TRBV27 to TRBJ2-7, with D tentatively TRBD1 (5 bases). The germline gives CDR1 MNHEY, CDR2 SMNVEV (reference sequence). CDR3 length: 14 residues. With 3 bases removed from V and 3 bases from J, the gap between germline ends came to 12 bases. The CDR3 is CASSFSPDNYEQYF. CDR3 nucleotides: TGTGCCAGCAGTTTCTCGCCGGACAACTACGAGCAGTACTTC.

Written as DNA, the CDR3 is TGCAGTGCTAGAGTCATTGAGCAGTACTTC. This translates into CSARVIEQYF. V gene TRBV20-1 combines with J gene TRBJ2-7; D gene ambiguous. This CDR3 is 10 amino acids long. The germline V and J ends were trimmed by 1 base and 7 bases, with 5 bases remaining between them. Germline loops: CDR1 DFQATT, CDR2 SNEGSKA (reference sequence).

The chain recombines TRBV10-1 with TRBJ2-3; 8 nucleotides line up with TRBD1. The CDR3 runs to 14 residues. The J segment lost 3 bases and the V segment lost 4 bases, leaving 3 bases of the junction unmatched. Per the germline V gene, CDR1 is WNHNN and CDR2 is SYGVQD (reference sequence). The CDR3 bases are TGCGCCAGCAGTGCTTACAGGGGGACAGATACGCAGTATTTT. Translated: CASSAYRGTDTQYF.

This clone was counted only a few times. The chain has TRBV10-2 and TRBJ2-1; 9 bases are shared with TRBD1. V shed 10 bases, J shed 6 bases, and the junction held 10 bases outside the gene matches. This CDR3 is built from 14 residues. The germline V gene has CDR1 WSHSY and CDR2 SAAADI. CDR3 residues: CATRGQGNFNEQFF. As DNA, the CDR3 is TGCGCCACCCGCGGACAGGGGAATTTCAATGAGCAGTTCTTC.

This clone was detected ten times or more. The CDR3 reads CASSRQQGYQSPLHF. The CDR3 coding sequence is TGCGCCAGCAGCCGGCAACAGGGGTACCAATCACCCCTCCACTTT. The V and J genes are TRBV4-3 and TRBJ1-6; 7 bases match TRBD1. CDR1 is LGHNA, CDR2 YSLEER, per germline. V gave up 4 bases and J gave up 10 bases; unmatched junction bases: 10. This CDR3 has 15 residues.

V usage is TRBV2 and J usage is TRBJ1-5; 7 bases align to TRBD1. Germline V CDR1 and CDR2: SNHLY, FYNNEI. CDR3 size: 14 residues. Trimming cost V 5 bases and J 4 bases; bases outside gene matches: 5. The CDR3 DNA reads TGTGCCAGCAGTCCTCCGGGACAGAATCAGCCCCAGCATTTT. Residues: CASSPPGQNQPQHF.

The V call is TRBV6-5, the J call TRBJ1-5; D is possibly TRBD1 (5 bases). Germline V gene data show CDR1 as MNHEY and CDR2 as SVGAGI. The CDR3 is 13 residues long. Between the trimmed V and J ends, which lost 5 bases and 5 bases, there was a span of 10 bases. CDR3 protein: CASSKQGHQPQHF. The CDR3 DNA sequence: TGTGCCAGCAGTAAGCAGGGCCATCAGCCCCAGCATTTT.

The gene calls are TRBV28 and TRBJ2-5, with D possibly matching TRBD1 (6 bases). Deletions cut 1 base from V and 3 bases from J, with 9 bases between. This CDR3 has 14 residues. Per the germline V gene, CDR1 is MDHEN and CDR2 is SYDVKM. In nucleotides, the CDR3 is TGTGCCAGCAGTTTATCCGACAGGAAAGAGACCCAGTACTTC. It encodes CASSLSDRKETQYF.

The CDR3 region is CASSAQGSNQPQHF. Written as DNA, the CDR3 is TGTGCCAGCAGTGCCCAGGGAAGCAATCAGCCCCAGCATTTT. The genes are TRBV2 and TRBJ1-5; maybe TRBD1 (5 bases). The V gene lost 4 bases and the J gene lost 1 base, with 8 bases spanning the gap. The CDR3 is made up of 14 amino acids. The germline V gene has CDR1 SNHLY and CDR2 FYNNEI.

The gene calls are TRBV30 and TRBJ1-2; D is ambiguous. There are 15 residues in the CDR3. The germline V and J ends were trimmed by 1 base and 0 bases, with 12 bases remaining between them. Germline lookup yields CDR1 GTSNPN and CDR2 SVGIG (reference sequence). The CDR3 region has the DNA TGTGCCTGGAGTGGTTCGCCCGGGACTAACTATGGCTACACCTTC. Its protein is CAWSGSPGTNYGYTF.

J is TRBJ1-1 and V is TRBV6-1; weak D call: TRBD1 (6 bases). CDR3 length equals 16 residues. Trimming stripped 7 bases from V and 2 bases from J, with 20 bases between. The germline V gene encodes CDR1 MNHNS and CDR2 SASEGT. Here the CDR3 reads CASIDKWTEPNTEAFF. Here the CDR3 DNA reads TGTGCCAGCATTGACAAGTGGACAGAACCCAACACTGAAGCTTTCTTT.

The V and J genes are TRBV18 and TRBJ2-1; 10 bases match TRBD1. CDR1 and CDR2 (germline): KGHSH, LQKENI. The V and J ends lost 6 bases and 1 base, in that order; junction bases with no gene match: 6. This CDR3 region has 16 residues. CDR3 in amino acids: CASSRDRGQSYNEQFF. The DNA of the CDR3 is TGTGCCAGCTCGCGAGACAGGGGGCAGTCCTACAATGAGCAGTTCTTC.

The chain combines TRBV5-1 with TRBJ2-7, with 7 bases lining up with TRBD2. J was trimmed by 5 bases and V by 2 bases; bases with no gene match: 4. From germline, CDR1 is SGHRS and CDR2 YFSETQ. This CDR3 has 13 amino acids. The CDR3 reads CASSLAGPDEQYF. CDR3 in DNA: TGCGCCAGCAGCTTAGCGGGGCCAGACGAGCAGTACTTC.

This chain connects TRBV30 to TRBJ2-7, with 14 bases lining up with TRBD2. CDR3 length equals 17 residues. Germline CDR1 and CDR2: GTSNPN and SVGIG (reference sequence). The trim removed 1 base at V and 6 bases at J, leaving 11 bases unmatched. The CDR3 loop is CAWSDQRPGLAGVEQYF. DNA of the CDR3: TGTGCCTGGAGTGACCAGCGACCGGGACTAGCGGGAGTCGAGCAGTACTTC.

V and J are TRBV18 and TRBJ2-7, with D perhaps TRBD1 (6 bases). Germline assignment: CDR1 KGHSH and CDR2 LQKENI. This CDR3 region has 13 residues. The V end was cut by 4 bases, the J end by 0 bases, with 7 bases between. CDR3 bases: TGTGCCAGCTCACGACAGGACTCCTACGAGCAGTACTTC. Its protein is CASSRQDSYEQYF.

This chain links TRBV19 with TRBJ1-2; D gene uncertain. The germline CDR1 and CDR2 sequences are LNHDA and SQIVND (reference sequence). With 4 bases removed from V and 7 bases from J, the gap between germline ends came to 13 bases. The CDR3 extends over 13 amino acids. The CDR3 region has the DNA TGTGCCAGTAGTAGTGGAGGCCTGTCTGGCTACACCTTC. Translating gives CASSSGGLSGYTF.

V gene TRBV12-5 combines with J gene TRBJ2-1; 7 bases match TRBD2. Germline CDR1 is LGHNT and CDR2 is FRNRAP. The CDR3 spans 14 residues. V was clipped by 2 bases and J by 8 bases; unmatched bases: 6. The CDR3 protein is CASGLFGGGDEQFF. The DNA of the CDR3 is TGTGCTAGTGGTTTGTTCGGTGGGGGGGATGAGCAGTTCTTC.

V and J are TRBV11-2 and TRBJ1-1, with 7 bases lining up with TRBD1. V trimming: 5 bases; J trimming: 4 bases; junction bases outside the gene matches: 16. The germline CDR1 and CDR2 sequences are SGHAT and FQNNGV. The CDR3 is 17 amino acids. This chain's CDR3 is CASSKDPLLQGRTEAFF. Here the CDR3 DNA reads TGTGCCAGCAGCAAAGACCCTCTTTTACAGGGGCGCACTGAAGCTTTCTTT.

V is TRBV2 and J is TRBJ2-7; a weak D match, TRBD2 (5 bases). Trimming removed 6 bases from V and 0 bases from J, with 18 bases in between. The germline V gene has CDR1 SNHLY and CDR2 FYNNEI. This CDR3 contains 16 residues. The chain's CDR3 is CASRWASHPLSYEQYF. The CDR3 DNA follows: TGTGCCAGCAGATGGGCTAGCCACCCCCTCTCCTACGAGCAGTACTTC.

In its sample, this clone was seen once. The V gene is TRBV29-1, the J gene TRBJ1-2; D unresolved. Germline lookup yields CDR1 SQVTM and CDR2 ANQGSEA. The V end lost 6 bases, the J end lost 4 bases, and 12 bases lay between the germline ends. CDR3 size: 12 residues. The CDR3 is CSVTDGLYGYTF. CDR3 sequence (DNA): TGCAGCGTCACGGACGGACTCTATGGCTACACCTTC.

This clone was recorded only once. This chain uses TRBV19 with TRBJ2-3; 9 bases fit TRBD1. Trimming took 5 bases from V and 3 from J; bases not matched to a gene: 3. CDR3 length: 14 amino acids. CDR1 is LNHDA and CDR2 is SQIVND in the germline V gene (reference sequence). The CDR3 bases are TGTGCCAGTAGTTACAGGGGGCCGACAGATACGCAGTATTTT. Translating it yields CASSYRGPTDTQYF.

This clone appeared many times. The chain joins TRBV7-3 to TRBJ2-7; perhaps TRBD2 as D (5 bases). The V gene lost 1 base and the J gene lost 0 bases, with 10 bases spanning the gap. CDR3 length equals 15 residues. Germline V gives CDR1 SGHTA, CDR2 FQGTGA. CDR3 sequence: CASSLNPAASYEQYF. CDR3 nucleotide sequence: TGTGCCAGCAGCTTAAACCCAGCGGCCTCCTACGAGCAGTACTTC.

The rearrangement joins TRBV6-5 to TRBJ1-5; maybe TRBD1 (6 bases). The CDR3 loop spans 14 amino acids. Germline CDR1 reads MNHEY; CDR2 reads SVGAGI. V was clipped by 5 bases and J by 3 bases, with 11 bases between them. In DNA form, the CDR3 reads TGTGCCAGCAGTCGGGACACCCTCAATCAGCCCCAGCATTTT. Translation: CASSRDTLNQPQHF.

The chain has TRBV30 and TRBJ1-6, with 9 bases lining up with TRBD1. The V and J ends lost 8 bases and 7 bases, in that order; junction bases with no gene match: 6. The CDR3 loop spans 13 amino acids. CDR1 and CDR2 (germline): GTSNPN, SVGIG (reference sequence). The CDR3 DNA reads TGTGCCATAGGGACAGGGTGGAATTCACCCCTCCACTTT. Encoded protein: CAIGTGWNSPLHF.

This rearrangement joins TRBV29-1 to TRBJ2-3, with 8 bases fitting TRBD2. V shed 8 bases, J shed 0 bases, and the junction held 4 bases outside the gene matches. Germline CDR1 and CDR2: SQVTM and ANQGSEA. CDR3 size: 13 residues. CDR3 loop: CSLSSGSTDTQYF. DNA for the CDR3: TGCAGCCTCTCTAGCGGGAGCACAGATACGCAGTATTTT.

A single count supports this clone. The chain links TRBV4-3 to TRBJ1-3, with D possibly TRBD1 on 6 matching bases. The ends were cut back, 3 bases at V and 0 bases at J, with 12 bases in the middle. This CDR3 is built from 16 residues. Looked up from germline, CDR1 is LGHNA and CDR2 is YSLEER. CDR3 nucleotides: TGCGCCAGCAGCCAGACTGACAGGAGCTCTGGAAACACCATATATTTT. This translates into CASSQTDRSSGNTIYF.

This clone showed up just a few times. The chain is built from TRBV3-1 (or the pseudogene TRBV3-2) and TRBJ1-4; D call uncertain. CDR1 is LGHDT, CDR2 YNNKEL, per germline (reference sequence). V gave up 3 bases and J gave up 8 bases, with 7 bases separating them. The CDR3 runs to 12 residues. The CDR3 DNA reads as TGTGCCAGCAGCCATAGCTGGGAAAAACTGTTTTTT. Translating gives CASSHSWEKLFF.